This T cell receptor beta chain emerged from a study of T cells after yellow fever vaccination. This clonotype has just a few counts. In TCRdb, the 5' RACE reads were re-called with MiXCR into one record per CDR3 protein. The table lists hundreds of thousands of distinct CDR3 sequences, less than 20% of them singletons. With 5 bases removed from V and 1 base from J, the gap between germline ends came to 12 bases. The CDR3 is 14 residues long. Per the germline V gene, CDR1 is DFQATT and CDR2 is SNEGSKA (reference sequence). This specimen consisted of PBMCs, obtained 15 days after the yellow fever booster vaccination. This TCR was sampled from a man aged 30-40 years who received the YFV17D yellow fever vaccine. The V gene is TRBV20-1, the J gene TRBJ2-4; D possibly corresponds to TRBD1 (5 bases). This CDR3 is CSAVQGSAKNIQYF. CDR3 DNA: TGCAGTGCTGTCCAGGGTTCGGCCAAAAACATTCAGTACTTC.